The 12 T cell receptor beta chains below were found in one sample sequenced in a study of beta chain features in type 1 diabetes. As every portion of the isolated RNA was reverse transcribed, the sequencing read expressed TCRB transcripts. The method was immunoSEQ multiplex PCR; TCRdb's version includes in-frame clones alone and lacks a portion of them. Here the sample spans 600,000 to 650,000 clones, roughly a sixth being singletons. Sample: naive CD4+ T cells from blood. Every receptor here comes from a man aged 18-30 years in good health.

In its sample, this clone was seen a few times. At one end, the junction sequence differs from germline, possibly due to a read error. This chain joins TRBV19 and TRBJ2-4, with D uncertain. The CDR3 runs 12 residues. The V gene's germline CDR1 is LNHDA and CDR2 SQIVND (reference sequence). CDR3 region: CASGIAKNIQYF. In nucleotides, the CDR3 is TGTGCCAGTGGTATAGCCAAAAACATTCAGTACTTC.

V is TRBV18 and J is TRBJ1-2; a possible D gene is TRBD1 (6 bases). Germline V gene data show CDR1 as KGHSH and CDR2 as LQKENI. V was shortened by 2 bases and J by 0 bases, with 10 bases between the two germline ends. The CDR3 has 15 amino acids. The CDR3 DNA reads TGTGCCAGCTCACCAACGACAGGATCTAACTATGGCTACACCTTC. This translates into CASSPTTGSNYGYTF.

This clone showed up just a few times. The V and J genes are TRBV10-3 and TRBJ2-2; D is uncertain. V was trimmed by 7 bases and J by 1 base, leaving 10 bases between them. This CDR3 has 14 residues. Germline CDR1 reads ENHRY; CDR2 reads SYGVKD. This CDR3 is CAITTTVNTGELFF. CDR3 sequence (DNA): TGTGCCATCACCACGACTGTGAACACCGGGGAGCTGTTTTTT.

V and J are TRBV7-6 and TRBJ1-1; TRBD1 aligns across 10 bases. This CDR3 contains 16 residues. Germline values: CDR1 SGHVS, CDR2 FNYEAQ. Trimming cost V 5 bases and J 5 bases; bases outside gene matches: 11. Written as DNA, the CDR3 is TGTGCCAGCAGCCCAAGGGGACAGGGGACAACTACTGAAGCTTTCTTT. It is translated as CASSPRGQGTTTEAFF.

Only a few counts were recorded for this clone. The CDR3 spells CASFSDYGYTF. In DNA form, the CDR3 reads TGTGCCAGTTTCTCCGACTATGGCTACACCTTC. The chain links TRBV19 to TRBJ1-2, with no clear D. Trimming left V 8 bases short and J 3 bases short, with 7 bases between. CDR1 is LNHDA and CDR2 is SQIVND in the germline V gene (reference sequence). The CDR3 covers 11 residues.

This clone showed up just a few times. This rearrangement joins TRBV6-6 to TRBJ2-2; no clear D gene. Germline V gene sequence: CDR1 MNHNY, CDR2 SVGAGI (reference sequence). The CDR3 covers 16 residues. V lost 2 bases and J lost 3, with 13 bases in between. CDR3 coding DNA: TGTGCCAGCAGTTACCGGCTCCTTATTTACACCGGGGAGCTGTTTTTT. Translating it yields CASSYRLLIYTGELFF.

To note about this clone: The sample contains more than one DNA sequence encoding this CDR3. The chain couples TRBV5-1 to TRBJ2-3; D perhaps matches TRBD1 (6 bases). Germline V gene sequence: CDR1 SGHRS, CDR2 YFSETQ. The V end was cut by 2 bases, the J end by 2 bases, with 9 bases between. This CDR3 region has 14 residues. The CDR3 DNA reads TGCGCCAGCAGCTTTGGGACAAACACAGATACGCAGTATTTT. Its protein product is CASSFGTNTDTQYF.

This clone occurred a few times. V usage is TRBV5-6 and J usage is TRBJ1-5; perhaps TRBD1 as D (6 bases). The CDR3 is made up of 16 amino acids. V gave up 1 base and J gave up 2 bases, with 13 bases separating them. Germline assignment: CDR1 SGHDT and CDR2 YYEEEE. The CDR3 bases are TGTGCCAGCAGCTTGATAGGGGGGCCAGGCAATCAGCCCCAGCATTTT. Protein product: CASSLIGGPGNQPQHF.

The CDR3 nucleotides read TGCTCCCCTAGCGGGGGGTATACGCAGTATTTT. Residues: CSPSGGYTQYF. The chain uses TRBV20-1 and TRBJ2-3; 11 nucleotides line up with TRBD2. Germline V gene sequence: CDR1 DFQATT, CDR2 SNEGSKA (reference sequence). CDR3 size: 11 residues.

This clone turned up a few times. The chain joins TRBV30 to TRBJ2-2, with D unresolved. Looked up from germline, CDR1 is GTSNPN and CDR2 is SVGIG (reference sequence). The CDR3 consists of 15 residues. Trimming pared 6 bases from V and 5 bases from J, leaving 19 bases between. In DNA, the CDR3 is TGTGCCTGTCCCCCCCAAGGGCGGCGGACCGGGGAGCTGTTTTTT. It yields the protein CACPPQGRRTGELFF.

This clone was observed a few times. The chain uses TRBV28 and TRBJ2-1; D not certain. Trimming removed 3 bases at V and 12 bases at J, with 9 bases between. The CDR3 runs 11 residues. Germline V gives CDR1 MDHEN, CDR2 SYDVKM. The CDR3 bases are TGTGCCAGCAGTTTTCACAGAGGGCAGTTCTTC. Translation gives CASSFHRGQFF.

J is TRBJ1-1 and V is TRBV9; no firm D call. Germline CDR1 is SGDLS and CDR2 is YYNGEE. Trimming took 3 bases from V and 1 from J, leaving 10 bases between them. CDR3 length equals 14 residues. In DNA form, the CDR3 reads TGTGCCAGCAGCGGGGGTCTAAAGAACACTGAAGCTTTCTTT. Amino acid sequence: CASSGGLKNTEAFF.